Detailed here is one T cell receptor (beta chain). Its cognate antigen is unknown. Trimming removed 8 bases at V and 6 bases at J, with 13 bases between. The CDR3 consists of 13 residues. Germline loops: CDR1 LNHDA, CDR2 SQIVND (reference sequence). These data originate in a study of T cell responses to AZD1222 COVID-19 vaccine. The study's findings and limits: Sampling captured repertoires only after the peak T cell response. Only a handful of AZD1222 recipients were seropositive at baseline. Donors, mostly white British, included more females; clonal diversity was possibly underestimated. CD4 TCRs linked to vaccination spanned spike, dominating at 160-218 and 743-854.

Data came from immunoSEQ multiplex PCR; TCRdb stores just in-frame clones and leaves some out. The table has 150,000 to 200,000 clones, around 90% seen once. This material consisted of peripheral blood, taken 28 days after the second dose of the MenACWY control vaccine. The V call is TRBV19, the J call TRBJ2-2; TRBD2 is a possible D gene (7 bases). The sequence was collected from an adult who received the MenACWY meningococcal vaccine as a control. CDR3 in DNA: TGTGCCAGTTGTCGGGGGGCGGCCGGGGAGCTGTTTTTT. It codes for CASCRGAAGELFF.